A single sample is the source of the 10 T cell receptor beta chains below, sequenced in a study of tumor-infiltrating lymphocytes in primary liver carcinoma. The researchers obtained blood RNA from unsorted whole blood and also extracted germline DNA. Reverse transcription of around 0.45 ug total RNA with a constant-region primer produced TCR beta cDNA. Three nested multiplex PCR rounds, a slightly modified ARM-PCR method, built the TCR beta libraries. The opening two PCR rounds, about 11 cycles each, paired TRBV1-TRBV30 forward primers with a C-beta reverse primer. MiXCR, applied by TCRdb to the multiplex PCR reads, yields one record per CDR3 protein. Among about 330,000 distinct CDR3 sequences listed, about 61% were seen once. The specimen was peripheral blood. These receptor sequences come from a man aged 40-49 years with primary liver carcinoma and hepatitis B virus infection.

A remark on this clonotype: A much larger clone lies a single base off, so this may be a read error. The CDR3, as DNA: TGTGCCAGCAGTTACTCCATTCAGACTAGCCGAGAGTTAGATACGCAGTATTTT. This encodes CASSYSIQTSRELDTQYF. V is TRBV6-6 and J is TRBJ2-3; 7 bases map to TRBD2. CDR1 MNHNY and CDR2 SVGAGI come from the germline V gene (reference sequence). V was pared by 0 bases and J by 5 bases, with 14 bases of the junction left unmatched. This CDR3 contains 18 residues.

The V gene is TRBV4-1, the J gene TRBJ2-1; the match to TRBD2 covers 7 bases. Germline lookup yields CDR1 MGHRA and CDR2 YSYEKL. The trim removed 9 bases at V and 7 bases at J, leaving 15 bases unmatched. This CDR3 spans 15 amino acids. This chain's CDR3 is CASNQGEGWGNEQFF. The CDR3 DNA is TGCGCCAGTAACCAAGGGGAGGGCTGGGGGAATGAGCAGTTCTTC.

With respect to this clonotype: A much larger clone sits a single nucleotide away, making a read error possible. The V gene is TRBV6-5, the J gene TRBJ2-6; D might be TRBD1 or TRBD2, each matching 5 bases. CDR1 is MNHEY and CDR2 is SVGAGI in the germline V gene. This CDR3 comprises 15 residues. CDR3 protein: CASSYDGTGANVLNF. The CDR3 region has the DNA TGTGCCAGCAGTTATGACGGGACCGGGGCCAACGTCCTGAATTTC.

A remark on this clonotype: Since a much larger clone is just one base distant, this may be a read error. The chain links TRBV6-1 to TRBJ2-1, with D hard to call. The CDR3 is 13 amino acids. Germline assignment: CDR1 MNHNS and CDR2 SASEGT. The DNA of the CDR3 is TGTGCCAGCGGTGAGACGTCCTACAATGAGCAGTTCTTC. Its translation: CASGETSYNEQFF.

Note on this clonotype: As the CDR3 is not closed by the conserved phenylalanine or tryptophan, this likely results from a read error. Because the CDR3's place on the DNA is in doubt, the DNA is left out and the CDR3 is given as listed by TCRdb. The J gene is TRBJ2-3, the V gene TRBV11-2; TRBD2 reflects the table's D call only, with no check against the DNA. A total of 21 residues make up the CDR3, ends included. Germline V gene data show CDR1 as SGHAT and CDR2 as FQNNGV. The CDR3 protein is CASSFSGGASKGTTHTDTLYV.

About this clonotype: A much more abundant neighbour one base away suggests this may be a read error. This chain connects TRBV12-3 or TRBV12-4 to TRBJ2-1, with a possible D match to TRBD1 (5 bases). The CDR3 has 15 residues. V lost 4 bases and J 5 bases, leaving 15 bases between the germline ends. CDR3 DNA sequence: TGTGCCAGCAGTTCCTCGGCAGGGCTTAACAATGAGCAGTTCTTC. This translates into CASSSSAGLNNEQFF.

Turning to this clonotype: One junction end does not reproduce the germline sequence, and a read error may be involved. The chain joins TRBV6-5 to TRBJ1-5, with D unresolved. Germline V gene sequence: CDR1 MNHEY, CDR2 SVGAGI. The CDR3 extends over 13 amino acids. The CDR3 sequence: CAGSLYSNQSQHF. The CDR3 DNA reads TGTGCCGGCAGTTTATACAGCAATCAGTCCCAGCATTTT.

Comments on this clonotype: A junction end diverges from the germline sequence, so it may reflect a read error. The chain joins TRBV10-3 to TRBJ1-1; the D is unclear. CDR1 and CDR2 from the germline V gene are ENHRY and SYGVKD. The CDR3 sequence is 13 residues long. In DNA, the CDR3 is TGTGCTATCACACCGTCCGTGAACACTGAAGCTTTCTTT. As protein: CAITPSVNTEAFF.

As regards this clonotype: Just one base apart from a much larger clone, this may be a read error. CDR3 nucleotides: TGTGCCAGCAGACCCTCGGGACTAGCGGGCAACTCTGGGGCCAACGCCCTGACTTTC. Translation: CASRPSGLAGNSGANALTF. This rearrangement joins TRBV6-6 to TRBJ2-6, with 12 bases fitting TRBD2. CDR1 is MNHNY and CDR2 is SVGAGI in the germline V gene (reference sequence). The CDR3 is 19 residues long.

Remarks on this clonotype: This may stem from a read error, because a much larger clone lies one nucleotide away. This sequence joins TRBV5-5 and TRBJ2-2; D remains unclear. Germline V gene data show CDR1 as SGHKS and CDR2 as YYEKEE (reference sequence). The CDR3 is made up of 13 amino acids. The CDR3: CASSLASTRELFF. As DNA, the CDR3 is TGTGCCAGCAGCTTGGCTTCCACCAGGGAGCTGTTTTTT.